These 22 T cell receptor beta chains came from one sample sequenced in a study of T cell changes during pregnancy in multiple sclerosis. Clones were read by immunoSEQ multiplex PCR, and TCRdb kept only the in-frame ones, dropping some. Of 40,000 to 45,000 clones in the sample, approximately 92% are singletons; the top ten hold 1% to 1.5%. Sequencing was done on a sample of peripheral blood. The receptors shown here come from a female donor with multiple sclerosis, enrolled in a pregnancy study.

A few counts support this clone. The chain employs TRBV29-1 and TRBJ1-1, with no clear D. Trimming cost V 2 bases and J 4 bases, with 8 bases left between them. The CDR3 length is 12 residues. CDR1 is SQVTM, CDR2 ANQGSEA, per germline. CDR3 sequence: CSVESGVTEAFF. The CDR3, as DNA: TGCAGCGTTGAATCGGGTGTCACTGAAGCTTTCTTT.

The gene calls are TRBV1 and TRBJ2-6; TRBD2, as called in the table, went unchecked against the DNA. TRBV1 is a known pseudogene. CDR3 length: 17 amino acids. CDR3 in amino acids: CTSSRGGAQSRANVLTF. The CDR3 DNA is TGCACCAGCAGTAGGGGAGGTGCACAAAGTCGGGCCAACGTCCTGACTTTC.

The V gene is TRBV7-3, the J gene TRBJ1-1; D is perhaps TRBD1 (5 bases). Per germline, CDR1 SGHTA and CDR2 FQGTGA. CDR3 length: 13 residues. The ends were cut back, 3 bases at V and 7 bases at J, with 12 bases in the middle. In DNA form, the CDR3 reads TGTGCCAGCAGCTTGGGGCCCACGGTTGAAGCTTTCTTT. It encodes CASSLGPTVEAFF.

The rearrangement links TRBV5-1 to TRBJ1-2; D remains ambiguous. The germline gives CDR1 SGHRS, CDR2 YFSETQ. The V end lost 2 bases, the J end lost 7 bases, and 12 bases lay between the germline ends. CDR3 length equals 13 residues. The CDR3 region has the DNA TGCGCCAGCAGCTTCGACGGAGCTTTTGGCTACACCTTC. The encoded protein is CASSFDGAFGYTF.

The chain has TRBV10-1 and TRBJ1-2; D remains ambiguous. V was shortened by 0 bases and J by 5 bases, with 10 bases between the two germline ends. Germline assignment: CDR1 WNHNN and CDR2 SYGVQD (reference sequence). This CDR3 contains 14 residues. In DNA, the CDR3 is TGCGCCAGCAGTGAGTCCCCGACGGGTTATGGCTACACCTTC. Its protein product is CASSESPTGYGYTF.

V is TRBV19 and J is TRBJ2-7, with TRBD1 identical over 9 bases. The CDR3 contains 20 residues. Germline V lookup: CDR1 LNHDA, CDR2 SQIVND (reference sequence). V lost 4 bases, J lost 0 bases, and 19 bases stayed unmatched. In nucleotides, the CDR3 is TGTGCCAGTAGTACTTCACGTTTACTCACGGACAGGGGCTTCTCCTACGAGCAGTACTTC. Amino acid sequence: CASSTSRLLTDRGFSYEQYF.

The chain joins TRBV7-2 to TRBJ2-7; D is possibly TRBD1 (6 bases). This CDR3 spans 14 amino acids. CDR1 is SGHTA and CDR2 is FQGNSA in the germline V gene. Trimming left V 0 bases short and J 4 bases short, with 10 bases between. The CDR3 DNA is TGTGCCAGCAGCTTAGCGTGGGGGCTTTACGAGCAGTACTTC. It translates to CASSLAWGLYEQYF.

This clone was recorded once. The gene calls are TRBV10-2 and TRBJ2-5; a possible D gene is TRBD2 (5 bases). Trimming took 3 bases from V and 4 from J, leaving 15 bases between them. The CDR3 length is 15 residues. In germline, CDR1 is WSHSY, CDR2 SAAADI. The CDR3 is CASSDREQVPETQYF. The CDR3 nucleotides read TGCGCCAGCAGTGATAGGGAGCAGGTCCCAGAGACCCAGTACTTC.

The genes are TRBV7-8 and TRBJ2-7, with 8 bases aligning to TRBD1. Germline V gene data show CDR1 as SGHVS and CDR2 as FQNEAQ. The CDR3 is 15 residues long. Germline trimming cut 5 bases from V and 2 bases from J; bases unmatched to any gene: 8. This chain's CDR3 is CASSQGQGLTYEQYF. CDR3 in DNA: TGTGCCAGCAGCCAAGGACAGGGATTAACCTACGAGCAGTACTTC. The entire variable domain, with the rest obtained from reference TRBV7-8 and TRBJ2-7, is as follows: GAGVSQSPRYKVAKRGQDVALRCDPISGHVSLFWYQQALGQGPEFLTYFQNEAQLDKSGLPSDRFFAERPEGSVSTLKIQRTQQEDSAVYLCASSQGQGLTYEQYFGPGTRLTVT.

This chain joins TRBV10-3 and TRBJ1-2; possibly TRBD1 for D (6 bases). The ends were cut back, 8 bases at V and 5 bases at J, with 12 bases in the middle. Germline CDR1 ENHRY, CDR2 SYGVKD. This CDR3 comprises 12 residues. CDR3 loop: CAIAGQNYGYTF. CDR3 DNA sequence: TGTGCCATCGCTGGACAGAATTATGGCTACACCTTC.

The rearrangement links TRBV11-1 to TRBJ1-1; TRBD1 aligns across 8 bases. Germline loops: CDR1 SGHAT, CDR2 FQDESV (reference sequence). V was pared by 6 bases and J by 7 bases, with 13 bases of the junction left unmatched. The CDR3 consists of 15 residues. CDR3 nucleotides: TGTGCCAGCAGTCCCTACCAGGGGGCGCGTAATGAAGCTTTCTTT. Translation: CASSPYQGARNEAFF.

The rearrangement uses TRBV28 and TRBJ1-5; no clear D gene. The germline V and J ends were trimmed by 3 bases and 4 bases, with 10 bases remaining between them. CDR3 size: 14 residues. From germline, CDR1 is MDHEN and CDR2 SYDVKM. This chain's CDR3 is CASSLSELNQPQHF. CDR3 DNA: TGTGCCAGCAGTTTGTCAGAGCTTAATCAGCCCCAGCATTTT.

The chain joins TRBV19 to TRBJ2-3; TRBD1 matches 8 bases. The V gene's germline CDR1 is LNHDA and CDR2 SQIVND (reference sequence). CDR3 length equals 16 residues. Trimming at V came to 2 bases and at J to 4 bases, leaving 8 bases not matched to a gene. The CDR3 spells CASSIPTGVGADTQYF. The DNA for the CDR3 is TGTGCCAGTAGTATACCGACAGGGGTAGGCGCAGATACGCAGTATTTT.

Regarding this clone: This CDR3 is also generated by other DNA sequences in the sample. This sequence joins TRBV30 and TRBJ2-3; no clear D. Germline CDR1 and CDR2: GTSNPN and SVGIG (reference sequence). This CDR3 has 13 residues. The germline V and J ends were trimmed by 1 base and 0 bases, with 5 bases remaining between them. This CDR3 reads CAWSGASTDTQYF. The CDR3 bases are TGTGCCTGGAGTGGGGCGAGCACAGATACGCAGTATTTT.

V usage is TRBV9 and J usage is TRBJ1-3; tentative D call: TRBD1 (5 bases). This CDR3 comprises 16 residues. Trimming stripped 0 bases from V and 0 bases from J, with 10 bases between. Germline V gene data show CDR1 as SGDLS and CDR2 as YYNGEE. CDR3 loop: CASSVEPRASGNTIYF. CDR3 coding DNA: TGTGCCAGCAGCGTAGAACCCAGGGCCTCTGGAAACACCATATATTTT.

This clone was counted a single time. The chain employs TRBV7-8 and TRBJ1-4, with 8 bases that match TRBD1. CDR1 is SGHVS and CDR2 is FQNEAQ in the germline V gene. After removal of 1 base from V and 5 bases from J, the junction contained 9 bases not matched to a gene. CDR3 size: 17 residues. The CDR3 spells CASSLVGRGRRNEKLFF. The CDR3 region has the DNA TGTGCCAGCAGCTTAGTGGGCAGGGGGCGACGGAATGAAAAACTGTTTTTT.

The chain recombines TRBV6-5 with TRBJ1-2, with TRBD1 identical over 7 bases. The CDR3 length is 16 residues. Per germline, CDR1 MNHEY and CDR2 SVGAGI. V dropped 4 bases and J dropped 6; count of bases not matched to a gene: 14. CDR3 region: CASSSETGNYYHGYTF. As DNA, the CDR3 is TGTGCCAGCAGTTCAGAGACAGGGAATTATTATCATGGCTACACCTTC.

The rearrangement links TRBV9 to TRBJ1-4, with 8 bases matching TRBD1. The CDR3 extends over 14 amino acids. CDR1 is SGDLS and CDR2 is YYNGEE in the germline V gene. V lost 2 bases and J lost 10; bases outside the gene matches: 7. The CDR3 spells CASSVGQGIGKLFF. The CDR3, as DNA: TGTGCCAGCAGCGTCGGACAGGGAATAGGAAAACTGTTTTTT.

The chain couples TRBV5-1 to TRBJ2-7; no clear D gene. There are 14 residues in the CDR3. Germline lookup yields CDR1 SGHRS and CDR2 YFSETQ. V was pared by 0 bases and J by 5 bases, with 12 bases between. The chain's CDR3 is CASSLVAGWDEQYF. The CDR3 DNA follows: TGCGCCAGCAGCTTGGTGGCAGGATGGGACGAGCAGTACTTC.

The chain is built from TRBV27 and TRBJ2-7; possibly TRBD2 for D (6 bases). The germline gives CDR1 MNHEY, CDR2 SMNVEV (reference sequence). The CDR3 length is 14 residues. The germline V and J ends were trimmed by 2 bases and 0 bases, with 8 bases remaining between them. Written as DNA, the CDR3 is TGTGCCAGCAGTTTACTCGGGGGCTCCTACGAGCAGTACTTC. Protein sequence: CASSLLGGSYEQYF.

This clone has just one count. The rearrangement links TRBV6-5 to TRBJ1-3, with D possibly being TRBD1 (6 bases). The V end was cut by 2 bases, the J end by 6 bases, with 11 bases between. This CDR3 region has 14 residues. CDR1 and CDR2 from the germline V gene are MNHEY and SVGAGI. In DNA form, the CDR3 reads TGTGCCAGCAGTTACACAGGGTCCGAAAACACCATATATTTT. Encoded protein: CASSYTGSENTIYF.

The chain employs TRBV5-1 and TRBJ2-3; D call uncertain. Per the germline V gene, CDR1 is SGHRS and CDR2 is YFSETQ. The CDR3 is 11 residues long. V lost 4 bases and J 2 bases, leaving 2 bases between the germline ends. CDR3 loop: CASSLTDTQYF. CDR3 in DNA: TGCGCCAGCAGCCTCACAGATACGCAGTATTTT.